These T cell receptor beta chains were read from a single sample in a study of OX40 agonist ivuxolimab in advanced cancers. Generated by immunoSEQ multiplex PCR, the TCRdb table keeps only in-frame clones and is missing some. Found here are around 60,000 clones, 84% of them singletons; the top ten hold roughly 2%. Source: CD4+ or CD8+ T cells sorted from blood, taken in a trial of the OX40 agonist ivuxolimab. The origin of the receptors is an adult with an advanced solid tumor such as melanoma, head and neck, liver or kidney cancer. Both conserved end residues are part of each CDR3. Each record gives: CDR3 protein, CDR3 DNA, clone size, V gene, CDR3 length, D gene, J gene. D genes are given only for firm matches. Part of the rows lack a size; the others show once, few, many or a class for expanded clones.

CASRRMTGGLDTQYF	TGTGCCAGCCGTCGCATGACAGGGGGCCTTGATACGCAGTATTTT	-	TRBV2	15	TRBD1	TRBJ2-3
CASLNGGGGLTLDTQYF	TGTGCCAGTCTGAATGGGGGAGGGGGCCTAACTTTGGATACGCAGTATTTT	once	TRBV7-2	17	-	TRBJ2-3
CASSVNRGGDEQYF	TGTGCCAGCAGTGTGAACAGGGGGGGGGACGAGCAGTACTTC	-	TRBV2	14	-	TRBJ2-7
CASGFDGTREQYF	TGTGCTAGTGGTTTCGACGGGACGAGGGAGCAGTACTTC	-	TRBV12-5	13	-	TRBJ2-7
CASRRGTQYF	TGTGCCAGCAGGAGGGGCACGCAGTATTTT	-	TRBV7-9	10	-	TRBJ2-3
CASSPPQGPLHF	TGTGCCAGCAGCCCGCCGCAGGGACCCCTCCACTTT	-	TRBV7-6	12	-	TRBJ1-6
CASSLSLRQRDIQYF	TGTGCCAGCAGTTTAAGTCTGAGGCAGCGGGACATTCAGTACTTC	-	TRBV27	15	-	TRBJ2-4
CASSLVTGASYGYTF	TGCGCCAGCAGCTTGGTCACAGGGGCTAGCTATGGCTACACCTTC	-	TRBV5-1	15	TRBD1	TRBJ1-2
CASTIGTGLTDTQYF	TGTGCCAGTACCATAGGGACAGGCCTCACAGATACGCAGTATTTT	-	TRBV19	15	TRBD1	TRBJ2-3
CSAWTGNSYNEQFF	TGCAGCGCCTGGACAGGCAACTCCTACAATGAGCAGTTCTTC	once	TRBV29-1	14	TRBD1	TRBJ2-1
CASSQPGLAGDEQYF	TGTGCCAGCAGCCAGCCAGGACTAGCGGGTGACGAGCAGTACTTC	-	TRBV4-2	15	TRBD2	TRBJ2-7
CASRRGAANTGELFF	TGTGCCAGCAGGAGGGGGGCAGCGAACACCGGGGAGCTGTTTTTT	few	TRBV6-1	15	-	TRBJ2-2
CAWRGLDRIDEQFF	TGTGCCTGGAGGGGACTAGATAGGATCGATGAGCAGTTCTTC	-	TRBV30	14	TRBD2	TRBJ2-1
CASTRSSDDEKLFF	TGTGCCAGTACCCGAAGCTCGGATGATGAAAAACTGTTTTTT	-	TRBV19	14	-	TRBJ1-4
CASSYPLAQRTEAFF	TGTGCCAGCAGCTATCCCCTCGCCCAACGGACTGAAGCTTTCTTT	-	TRBV7-2	15	-	TRBJ1-1
CASSLGNEQYF	TGTGCCAGCAGTTTAGGCAACGAGCAGTACTTC	-	TRBV28	11	-	TRBJ2-7
CASRTADTQYF	TGTGCCAGTCGGACAGCAGATACGCAGTATTTT	-	TRBV19	11	-	TRBJ2-3
CASSLDRQYEQYF	TGCGCCAGCAGCTTAGACAGGCAATACGAGCAGTACTTC	once	TRBV5-1	13	-	TRBJ2-7
CASSLVGGQIKYF	TGTGCCAGCAGCTTAGTAGGGGGACAGATAAAGTATTTT	-	TRBV11-2	13	TRBD1	TRBJ2-3
CASSIEGTGIQETQYF	TGTGCCAGTAGTATAGAAGGGACAGGCATCCAAGAGACCCAGTACTTC	-	TRBV19	16	TRBD1	TRBJ2-5
CASSPGTGYYGYTF	TGTGCCAGCAGCCCGGGGACAGGGTACTATGGCTACACCTTC	once	TRBV7-9	14	TRBD1	TRBJ1-2
CASRPGTGALSHEQYF	TGTGCCAGCAGGCCCGGGACAGGGGCCCTATCCCACGAGCAGTACTTC	-	TRBV5-5	16	TRBD1	TRBJ2-7
CASSNTFGLAGGPPDTQYF	TGCGCCAGCAGCAATACCTTCGGACTAGCGGGGGGGCCTCCAGATACGCAGTATTTT	-	TRBV5-1	19	TRBD2	TRBJ2-3
CASQQSGRATDTQYF	TGTGCCAGCCAGCAGAGCGGGAGGGCCACAGATACGCAGTATTTT	-	TRBV13	15	TRBD2	TRBJ2-3
CASSFGQGTPNFF	-	-	TRBV2	13	-	TRBJ2-1
CASSYSFTQGYEQYF	TGTGCCAGCAGTTACTCGTTTACACAGGGCTACGAGCAGTACTTC	-	TRBV6-6	15	-	TRBJ2-7
CASINRGNTGELFF	TGTGCCAGTATCAACAGGGGGAACACCGGGGAGCTGTTTTTT	-	TRBV19	14	TRBD1	TRBJ2-2
CASSGEVVTLYGYTF	TGTGCCAGCAGCGGAGAGGTCGTGACACTCTATGGCTACACCTTC	-	TRBV6-1	15	-	TRBJ1-2
CSVIGQLRVETQYF	TGCAGCGTTATCGGACAGTTACGGGTAGAGACCCAGTACTTC	-	TRBV29-1	14	-	TRBJ2-5
CSVVGQSNEQFF	TGCAGCGTTGTAGGACAGTCCAATGAGCAGTTCTTC	-	TRBV29-1	12	-	TRBJ2-1
CASSEGIVETQYF	TGTGCCAGCAGTGAGGGAATAGTTGAGACCCAGTACTTC	-	TRBV2	13	-	TRBJ2-5
CASSMGVNEQFF	TGTGCCAGCTCCATGGGAGTCAATGAGCAGTTCTTC	-	TRBV18	12	-	TRBJ2-1
CASSPPEGVRQYF	TGTGCCAGCAGCCCCCCTGAGGGGGTCAGGCAGTACTTC	-	TRBV28	13	-	TRBJ2-7
CASSRDGQNYGYTF	TGTGCCAGCAGTAGGGACGGCCAGAACTATGGCTACACCTTC	once	TRBV6-5	14	-	TRBJ1-2
CASSEIGIETQYF	TGTGCCAGCAGTGAAATTGGGATAGAGACCCAGTACTTC	-	TRBV25-1	13	-	TRBJ2-5
CASSQGLAVYEQYF	TGTGCCAGCAGCCAGGGCCTAGCGGTTTACGAGCAGTACTTC	few	TRBV7-2	14	TRBD2	TRBJ2-7
CASSLVAGNEKLFF	TGCGCCAGCAGCTTGGTGGCGGGGAATGAAAAACTGTTTTTT	once	TRBV5-1	14	-	TRBJ1-4
CASSTAGTPAGHEQYF	TGTGCCAGCAGCACGGCCGGGACTCCTGCCGGCCACGAGCAGTACTTC	-	TRBV5-4	16	-	TRBJ2-7
CASSSPPPGQGRYGYTF	TGTGCCAGCAGTTCTCCCCCACCGGGACAGGGACGCTATGGCTACACCTTC	many	TRBV11-2	17	TRBD1	TRBJ1-2
CASSAGQGHGYTF	TGTGCCAGCAGCGCAGGACAGGGGCATGGCTACACCTTC	few	TRBV9	13	TRBD1	TRBJ1-2
CASEGTGTNYGYTF	TGTGCCAGTGAGGGGACAGGGACTAACTATGGCTACACCTTC	few	TRBV28	14	TRBD1	TRBJ1-2
CASSPDRGSGELFF	TGTGCCAGCTCTCCGGACAGGGGATCCGGGGAGCTGTTTTTT	-	TRBV18	14	TRBD1	TRBJ2-2
CASSFGTSGRGAYNEQFF	TGTGCCAGCAGCTTCGGGACTAGCGGGAGAGGCGCCTACAATGAGCAGTTCTTC	-	TRBV12-1	18	-	TRBJ2-1
CASSLSSQGTNEKLFF	TGTGCCAGCAGCTTAAGTTCACAGGGAACTAATGAAAAACTGTTTTTT	-	TRBV11-2	16	-	TRBJ1-4
CASSSGENQNTEAFF	TGTGCCAGTTCAAGCGGGGAAAACCAGAACACTGAAGCTTTCTTT	-	TRBV6-1	15	-	TRBJ1-1
CASSLSASGSSYEQYF	TGTGCCAGCAGCTTATCAGCTAGCGGGAGCTCCTACGAGCAGTACTTC	-	TRBV7-2	16	TRBD2	TRBJ2-7
CATSRDQGSPGTDTQYF	TGTGCCACCAGCAGAGATCAGGGCAGTCCGGGCACAGATACGCAGTATTTT	-	TRBV15	17	-	TRBJ2-3
CACVSGGSYEQYF	TGTGCCTGTGTCTCAGGTGGGAGCTACGAGCAGTACTTC	-	TRBV30	13	-	TRBJ2-7
CSVEDQSGWGETQYF	TGCAGCGTTGAAGATCAGTCAGGGTGGGGAGAGACCCAGTACTTC	-	TRBV29-1	15	-	TRBJ2-5
CASSSSSGRDNEQFF	TGTGCCAGCAGCTCATCTAGCGGGAGGGACAATGAGCAGTTCTTC	-	TRBV11-2	15	TRBD2	TRBJ2-1
CASRSLEAYQETQYF	TGTGCCAGCAGATCTCTCGAGGCCTACCAAGAGACCCAGTACTTC	-	TRBV28	15	-	TRBJ2-5
CASSEPGHLYGYTF	TGTGCCAGCTCAGAACCGGGACACCTATATGGCTACACCTTC	few	TRBV18	14	-	TRBJ1-2
CASSLGTDSNQPQHF	TGCGCCAGCAGCCTTGGGACAGATAGCAATCAGCCCCAGCATTTT	-	TRBV4-1	15	TRBD1	TRBJ1-5
CASRDGASTDTQYF	TGTGCCAGCCGGGACGGAGCTAGCACAGATACGCAGTATTTT	-	TRBV7-3	14	-	TRBJ2-3
CASSSVRGRTGELFF	TGTGCCAGCAGCTCGGTTAGGGGGCGGACCGGGGAGCTGTTTTTT	-	TRBV7-8	15	TRBD1	TRBJ2-2
CASSSGTSVSTDTQYF	TGTGCCAGCAGCTCCGGGACTAGCGTTAGCACAGATACGCAGTATTTT	few	TRBV5-4	16	TRBD2	TRBJ2-3
CSVEAAAPSSYEQYF	TGCAGCGTTGAAGCGGCGGCCCCTAGCTCCTACGAGCAGTACTTC	-	TRBV29-1	15	-	TRBJ2-7
CASSPIGQGNTGELFF	TGTGCCAGCTCACCAATCGGACAGGGGAACACCGGGGAGCTGTTTTTT	once	TRBV18	16	TRBD1	TRBJ2-2
CASRVANEKLFF	TGTGCCAGCAGAGTAGCTAATGAAAAACTGTTTTTT	-	TRBV28	12	-	TRBJ1-4
CASSSTGVGYGYTF	TGTGCCAGCAGTTCGACGGGAGTGGGCTATGGCTACACCTTC	-	TRBV5-6	14	-	TRBJ1-2